This T cell receptor beta chain comes out of a study of blood T cell repertoires in COVID-19. Background on the study: Acute-phase and convalescent COVID-19 samples originated in the United States, Italy and Spain. T cells, B-cell-depleted T cells, or PBMCs provided the cDNA or gDNA that served as material.

This CDR3 spans 16 amino acids. Germline V lookup: CDR1 MNHNY, CDR2 SVGAGI (reference sequence). Between the trimmed V and J ends, which lost 2 bases and 8 bases, there was a span of 19 bases. Source study methods: Reference gene primer amplification gave estimated nucleated cell counts. The data were produced by immunoSEQ multiplex PCR, yet TCRdb's version contains in-frame clones alone and is incomplete. V and J calls and clone size are as listed in that table; D and trimming were resolved from the DNA. The table records 350,000 to 450,000 clones, 80% to 90% of them present only once. Sequencing input: peripheral blood. The sequence derives from a man aged 35 to 55 with acute or convalescent COVID-19. The chain carries TRBV6-6 and TRBJ1-5, with D maybe TRBD1 (6 bases). This CDR3 is CASSYQVRGGSEPQHF. In DNA, the CDR3 is TGTGCCAGCAGTTACCAGGTGAGGGGGGGGAGTGAGCCCCAGCATTTT.